Each of the 20 T cell receptor beta chains below was sequenced from the same sample in a study of T cell clones after liver transplantation (dated by TCRdb to 2018 to 2020). According to the study, the label for this sample's time point signals: pre-transplant. The receptor library was made with the immunoSEQ multiplex PCR assay. This is the immuneACCESS table as TCRdb keeps it, with only in-frame sequences that have V and J called. A part of the clones is gone; compared with another copy, unresolved V genes explain less than half, and the rest is unexplained. Here the sample has some 23,000 clones; approximately 68% occur a single time. The biggest ten clones account for around 3% of the sample. The sequencing here drew on CD4+ T cells from blood, taken before liver transplant. Receptor source: a human donor who received a liver transplant.

The chain combines TRBV5-6 with TRBJ1-5; 9 nucleotides match TRBD1. The V gene end was trimmed by 4 bases and the J gene end by 6 bases; junction bases not matched to a gene: 11. Germline V gives CDR1 SGHDT, CDR2 YYEEEE. The CDR3 is 16 residues long. The CDR3 nucleotides read TGTGCCAGCAGCCTATTACAGGGGGCGCCTGGTCAGCCCCAGCATTTT. It encodes CASSLLQGAPGQPQHF.

This rearrangement joins TRBV2 to TRBJ1-2; no clear D. The length of the CDR3 is 13 residues. The ends were cut back, 6 bases at V and 6 bases at J, with 14 bases in the middle. Germline V gene lookup returns CDR1 SNHLY and CDR2 FYNNEI. The CDR3 loop is CASSEDHRDGYTF. CDR3 bases: TGTGCCAGCAGCGAGGACCATAGAGATGGCTACACCTTC.

The chain recombines TRBV19 with TRBJ2-5; 7 positions agree with TRBD2. This CDR3 contains 14 residues. V lost 6 bases, J lost 4 bases, and 8 bases stayed unmatched. Germline CDR1 reads LNHDA; CDR2 reads SQIVND (reference sequence). The DNA of the CDR3 is TGTGCCAGTAGCTCCGGGGGGTCGCGAGAGACCCAGTACTTC. This codes for CASSSGGSRETQYF.

A remark on this clone: At one boundary the junction diverges from the germline segment, which might be a read error. This chain connects TRBV5-6 to TRBJ2-4; 9 bases match TRBD1. The CDR3 sequence is 15 residues long. Germline V gives CDR1 SGHDT, CDR2 YYEEEE. The CDR3 DNA reads as TGTGCCAGCAACTTGGGACAGGGTGGAAAAAACATTCAGTACTTC. Its translation: CASNLGQGGKNIQYF.

The rearrangement uses TRBV6-1 and TRBJ2-7; 7 nucleotides agree with TRBD2. The length of the CDR3 is 15 residues. J gave up 1 base and V 4 bases, and 7 bases lay outside the gene matches. The germline V gene has CDR1 MNHNS and CDR2 SASEGT. The CDR3 protein is CASSVERGQSYEQYF. The CDR3 DNA is TGTGCCAGCAGTGTAGAGCGGGGCCAGTCCTACGAGCAGTACTTC.

This rearrangement joins TRBV30 to TRBJ2-7, with 8 bases identical to TRBD1. V trimming: 5 bases; J trimming: 3 bases; junction bases outside the gene matches: 9. Germline CDR1 GTSNPN, CDR2 SVGIG (reference sequence). The length of the CDR3 is 14 residues. Here the CDR3 reads CAWGRTGSFYEQYF. CDR3 nucleotides: TGTGCCTGGGGCAGGACAGGGTCTTTCTACGAGCAGTACTTC. The entire variable domain, with the rest obtained from reference TRBV30 and TRBJ2-7, is as follows: SQTIHQWPATLVQPVGSPLSLECTVEGTSNPNLYWYRQAAGRGLQLLFYSVGIGQISSEVPQNLSASRPQDRQFILSSKKLLLSDSGFYLCAWGRTGSFYEQYFGPGTRLTVT.

The J gene is TRBJ2-5, the V gene TRBV25-1; weak D call: TRBD1 (6 bases). The CDR3 runs to 14 residues. Germline CDR1 and CDR2: MGHDK and SYGVNS. The V end was cut by 5 bases, the J end by 2 bases, with 12 bases between. The CDR3 sequence is CASSKVQGQETQYF. The CDR3 DNA reads TGTGCCAGCAGTAAAGTTCAGGGGCAAGAGACCCAGTACTTC.

This rearrangement joins TRBV18 to TRBJ2-3, with D perhaps TRBD2 (6 bases). V dropped 1 base and J dropped 1 base, with 21 bases sitting between them. The CDR3 covers 19 residues. Germline loops: CDR1 KGHSH, CDR2 LQKENI. The CDR3 loop reads CASSPRPPSGGRGTDTQYF. The CDR3 nucleotides are TGTGCCAGCTCACCACGACCCCCCTCCGGGGGAAGGGGCACAGATACGCAGTATTTT.

As regards this clone: One end of the junction does not line up with germline, which may come from a read error. The chain couples TRBV7-7 to TRBJ2-1; D not resolved. CDR1 and CDR2 (germline): SSHAT, FNYEAQ (reference sequence). The CDR3 extends over 13 amino acids. This CDR3 reads CASSLDMDGQQFF. In DNA, the CDR3 is TGTGCTAGCAGCTTAGATATGGACGGCCAGCAGTTCTTC.

This clone was seen only a few times. V gene TRBV5-4 combines with J gene TRBJ1-1; D is ambiguous. The V end lost 0 bases, the J end lost 2 bases, and 5 bases lay between the germline ends. Per germline, CDR1 SGHNT and CDR2 YYREEE (reference sequence). The CDR3 loop spans 13 amino acids. CDR3 in DNA: TGTGCCAGCAGCTTGGACAGCAACACTGAAGCTTTCTTT. This translates into CASSLDSNTEAFF.

The genes are TRBV4-2 and TRBJ1-1; the D is unclear. Germline CDR1 and CDR2: LGHNA and YNFKEQ. Trimming left V 5 bases short and J 1 base short, with 5 bases between. This CDR3 comprises 12 residues. The CDR3 loop reads CASSLPNTEAFF. The CDR3 coding sequence is TGTGCCAGCAGCTTACCGAACACTGAAGCTTTCTTT.

CDR3: CASSTQGEQPQHF. The CDR3 coding sequence is TGTGCCAGCAGTACCCAGGGGGAACAGCCCCAGCATTTT. V is TRBV7-9 and J is TRBJ1-5, with 7 nucleotides matching TRBD1. J lost 7 bases, V lost 6 bases, and 6 bases had no gene match. Per germline, CDR1 SEHNR and CDR2 FQNEAQ (reference sequence). The CDR3 sequence is 13 residues long. Based on the CDR3 plus reference TRBV7-9 and TRBJ1-5, the full variable domain is DTGVSQNPRHKITKRGQNVTFRCDPISEHNRLYWYRQTLGQGPEFLTYFQNEAQLEKSRLLSDRFSAERPKGSFSTLEIQRTEQGDSAMYLCASSTQGEQPQHFGDGTRLSIL.

The chain joins TRBV7-2 to TRBJ1-2; tentatively, D is TRBD1 (6 bases). V was clipped by 5 bases and J by 5 bases, with 18 bases between them. Germline-derived CDR1 and CDR2 are SGHTA and FQGNSA. This CDR3 comprises 15 residues. CDR3 sequence reads: CASSADPDSPYGYTF. The CDR3, as DNA: TGTGCCAGCAGCGCCGACCCGGACAGCCCATATGGCTACACCTTC.

This clone has only a few counts. The rearrangement uses TRBV7-9 and TRBJ2-7; the match to TRBD1 covers 10 bases. The junction had 9 bases not matched to a gene; V was cut back by 5 bases and J by 5 bases. The CDR3 length is 15 residues. Germline CDR1 and CDR2: SEHNR and FQNEAQ (reference sequence). The CDR3 spells CASSLRPGTGDEQYF. The CDR3 DNA reads as TGTGCCAGCAGCCTGCGGCCCGGGACAGGGGACGAGCAGTACTTC. Filled out from reference TRBV7-9 and TRBJ2-7, the complete variable domain reads DTGVSQNPRHKITKRGQNVTFRCDPISEHNRLYWYRQTLGQGPEFLTYFQNEAQLEKSRLLSDRFSAERPKGSFSTLEIQRTEQGDSAMYLCASSLRPGTGDEQYFGPGTRLTVT.

The genes are TRBV7-7 and TRBJ2-3; 11 bases match TRBD1. The CDR3 runs 16 residues. Trimming removed 1 base from V and 3 bases from J; junction bases left unmatched: 3. The germline CDR1 and CDR2 sequences are SSHAT and FNYEAQ (reference sequence). CDR3 coding DNA: TGTGCCAGCAGCTTAGGGACAGGGGGCCCAACAGATACGCAGTATTTT. This gives the protein CASSLGTGGPTDTQYF.

The chain couples TRBV6-6 to TRBJ2-7; 8 bases are a match to TRBD1. The CDR3 is made up of 14 amino acids. Germline V gives CDR1 MNHNY, CDR2 SVGAGI (reference sequence). V dropped 6 bases and J dropped 5; count of bases not matched to a gene: 9. CDR3 nucleotide sequence: TGTGCCAGCAGCCACAAGGACAGGGAACACGAGCAGTACTTC. Protein product: CASSHKDREHEQYF.

The rearrangement joins TRBV27 to TRBJ1-5; D gene ambiguous. The CDR3 spans 16 residues. V shed 0 bases and J shed 0 bases, with 9 bases lying between them. Germline V gene sequence: CDR1 MNHEY, CDR2 SMNVEV (reference sequence). DNA of the CDR3: TGTGCCAGCAGTTTATCGCCCCACAATAGCAATCAGCCCCAGCATTTT. It translates to CASSLSPHNSNQPQHF.

By share, this clone ranks as medium-sized. J is TRBJ1-5 and V is TRBV6-5; TRBD1 agrees at 8 bases. Germline V gene data show CDR1 as MNHEY and CDR2 as SVGAGI. The CDR3 is made up of 13 amino acids. Trimming at V came to 5 bases and at J to 7 bases, leaving 4 bases not matched to a gene. The CDR3 sequence: CASSGQGGQPQHF. The DNA for the CDR3 is TGTGCCAGCAGTGGACAGGGTGGACAGCCCCAGCATTTT.

This chain connects TRBV7-9 to TRBJ2-1; TRBD1 matches at 9 bases. From germline, CDR1 is SEHNR and CDR2 FQNEAQ (reference sequence). The CDR3 is 18 residues long. The trim removed 5 bases at V and 8 bases at J, leaving 19 bases unmatched. CDR3 protein: CASSLLGRLRDREDEQFF. The CDR3 coding sequence is TGTGCCAGCAGCCTATTGGGACGACTACGGGACAGGGAAGATGAGCAGTTCTTC.

V gene TRBV7-9 combines with J gene TRBJ2-1; 9 bases agree with TRBD1. Germline loops: CDR1 SEHNR, CDR2 FQNEAQ (reference sequence). The CDR3 spans 15 residues. V was pared by 4 bases and J by 8 bases, with 9 bases of the junction left unmatched. CDR3 sequence reads: CASSWGQGNFDEQFF. Written as DNA, the CDR3 is TGTGCCAGCAGCTGGGGACAGGGAAATTTCGATGAGCAGTTCTTC.